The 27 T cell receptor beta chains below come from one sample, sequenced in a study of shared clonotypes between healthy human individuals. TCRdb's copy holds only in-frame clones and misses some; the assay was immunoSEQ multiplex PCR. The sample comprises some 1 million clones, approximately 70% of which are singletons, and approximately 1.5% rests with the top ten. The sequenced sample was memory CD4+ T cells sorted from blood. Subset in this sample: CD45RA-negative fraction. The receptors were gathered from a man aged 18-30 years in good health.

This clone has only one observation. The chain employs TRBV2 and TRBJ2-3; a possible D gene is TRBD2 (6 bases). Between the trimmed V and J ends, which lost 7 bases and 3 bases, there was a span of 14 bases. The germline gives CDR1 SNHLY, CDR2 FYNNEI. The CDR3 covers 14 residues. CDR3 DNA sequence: TGTGCCAGCATCATGAGGGAGGTGACAGATACGCAGTATTTT. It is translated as CASIMREVTDTQYF. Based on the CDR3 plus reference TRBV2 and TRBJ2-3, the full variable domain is EPEVTQTPSHQVTQMGQEVILRCVPISNHLYFYWYRQILGQKVEFLVSFYNNEISEKSEIFDDQFSVERPDGSNFTLKIRSTKLEDSAMYFCASIMREVTDTQYFGPGTRLTVL.

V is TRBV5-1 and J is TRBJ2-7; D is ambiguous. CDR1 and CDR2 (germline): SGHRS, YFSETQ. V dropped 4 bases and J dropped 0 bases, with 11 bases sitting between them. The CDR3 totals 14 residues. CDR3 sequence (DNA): TGCGCCAGCAGCCTTACTCCAAGCTCCTACGAGCAGTACTTC. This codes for CASSLTPSSYEQYF.

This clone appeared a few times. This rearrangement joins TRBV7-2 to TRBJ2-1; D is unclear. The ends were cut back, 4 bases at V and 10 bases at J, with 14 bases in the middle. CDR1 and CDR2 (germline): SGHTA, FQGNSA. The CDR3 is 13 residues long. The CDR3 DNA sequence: TGTGCCAGCAGCTCCCCCCAAGCAATAGAGCAGTTCTTC. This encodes CASSSPQAIEQFF.

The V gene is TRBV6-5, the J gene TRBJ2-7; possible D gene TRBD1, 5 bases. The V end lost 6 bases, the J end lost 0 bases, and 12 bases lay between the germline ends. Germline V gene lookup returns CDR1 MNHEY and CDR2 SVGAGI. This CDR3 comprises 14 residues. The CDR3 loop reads CASRLQADSYEQYF. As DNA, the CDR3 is TGTGCCAGCAGACTACAGGCTGACTCCTACGAGCAGTACTTC.

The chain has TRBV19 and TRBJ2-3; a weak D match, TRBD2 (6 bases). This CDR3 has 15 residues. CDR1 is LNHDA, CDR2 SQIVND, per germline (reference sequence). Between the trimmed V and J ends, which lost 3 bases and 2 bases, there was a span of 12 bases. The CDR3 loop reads CASSIPSALTDTQYF. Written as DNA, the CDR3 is TGTGCCAGTAGTATCCCTAGCGCACTCACAGATACGCAGTATTTT.

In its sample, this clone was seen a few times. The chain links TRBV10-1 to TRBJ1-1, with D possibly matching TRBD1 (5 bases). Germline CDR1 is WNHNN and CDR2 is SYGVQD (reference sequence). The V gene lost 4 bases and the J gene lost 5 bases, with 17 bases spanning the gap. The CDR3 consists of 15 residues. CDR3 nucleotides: TGCGCCAGCAGTGCGAGTTCAGCCGGGGGGACTGAAGCTTTCTTT. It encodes CASSASSAGGTEAFF.

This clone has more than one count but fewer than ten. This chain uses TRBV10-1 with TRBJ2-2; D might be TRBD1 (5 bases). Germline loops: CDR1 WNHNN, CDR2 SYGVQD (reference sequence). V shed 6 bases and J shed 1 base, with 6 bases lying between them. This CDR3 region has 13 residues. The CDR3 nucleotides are TGCGCCAGCAGACAGGAGAACACCGGGGAGCTGTTTTTT. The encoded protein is CASRQENTGELFF.

This chain's CDR3 is CASSFVGPGELFF. The CDR3 coding sequence is TGTGCCAGCAGCTTTGTAGGGCCCGGGGAGCTGTTTTTT. The V gene is TRBV7-2, the J gene TRBJ2-2; D gene unclear. The length of the CDR3 is 13 residues. The V and J ends lost 3 bases and 6 bases respectively, with 8 bases between them. Germline V gene sequence: CDR1 SGHTA, CDR2 FQGNSA.

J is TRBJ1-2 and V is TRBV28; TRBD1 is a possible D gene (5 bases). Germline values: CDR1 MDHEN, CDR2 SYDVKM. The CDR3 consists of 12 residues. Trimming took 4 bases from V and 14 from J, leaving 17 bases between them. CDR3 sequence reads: CASSSFTGIGTF. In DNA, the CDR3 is TGTGCCAGCAGTTCCTTTACAGGTATCGGAACCTTC.

DNA for the CDR3: TGTGCCAGCAGTTACCGACAGGGCTACAATGAGCAGTTCTTC. This codes for CASSYRQGYNEQFF. This sequence joins TRBV6-5 and TRBJ2-1; 7 bases fit TRBD1. Germline V gives CDR1 MNHEY, CDR2 SVGAGI. The CDR3 length is 14 residues. The V and J ends lost 2 bases and 3 bases, in that order; junction bases with no gene match: 1.

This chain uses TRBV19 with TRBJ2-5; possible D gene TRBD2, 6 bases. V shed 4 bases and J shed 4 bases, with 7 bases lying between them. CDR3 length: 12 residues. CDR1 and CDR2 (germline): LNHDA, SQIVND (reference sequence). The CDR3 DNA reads TGTGCCAGTAGTACCGGGGGAGAGACCCAGTACTTC. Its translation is CASSTGGETQYF.

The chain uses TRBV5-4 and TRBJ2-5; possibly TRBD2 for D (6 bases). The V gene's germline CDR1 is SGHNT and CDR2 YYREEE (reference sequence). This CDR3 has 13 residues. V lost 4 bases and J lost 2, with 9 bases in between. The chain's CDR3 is CASSPGLQETQYF. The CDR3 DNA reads TGTGCCAGCAGCCCGGGACTTCAAGAGACCCAGTACTTC.

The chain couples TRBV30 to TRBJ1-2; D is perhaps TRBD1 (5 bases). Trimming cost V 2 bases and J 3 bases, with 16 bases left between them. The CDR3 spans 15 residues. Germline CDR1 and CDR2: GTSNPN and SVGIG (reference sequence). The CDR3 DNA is TGTGCCTGGAGTCTTCAGGGACGCTCGTACTATGGCTACACCTTC. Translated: CAWSLQGRSYYGYTF.

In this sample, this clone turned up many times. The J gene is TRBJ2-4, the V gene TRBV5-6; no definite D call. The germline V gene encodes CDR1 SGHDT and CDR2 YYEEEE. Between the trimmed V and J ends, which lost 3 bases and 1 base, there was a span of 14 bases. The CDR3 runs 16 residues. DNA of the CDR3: TGTGCCAGCAGCTGGACCGATCCCGGGGCCAAAAACATTCAGTACTTC. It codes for CASSWTDPGAKNIQYF.

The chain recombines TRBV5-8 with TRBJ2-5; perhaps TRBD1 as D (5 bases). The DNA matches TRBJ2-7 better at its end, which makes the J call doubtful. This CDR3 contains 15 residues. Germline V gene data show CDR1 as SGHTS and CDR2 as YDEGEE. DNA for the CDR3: TGTGCCAGCAGCTTGGGGCCTGGGGCTTCCTACGAGCAGTACTTC. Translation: CASSLGPGASYEQYF.

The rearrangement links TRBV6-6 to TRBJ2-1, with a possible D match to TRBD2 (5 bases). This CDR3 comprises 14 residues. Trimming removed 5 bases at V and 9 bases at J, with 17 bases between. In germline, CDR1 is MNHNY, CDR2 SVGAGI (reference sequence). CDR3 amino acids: CASSPPAEGGEQFF. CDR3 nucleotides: TGTGCCAGCAGTCCCCCGGCCGAGGGCGGTGAGCAGTTCTTC.

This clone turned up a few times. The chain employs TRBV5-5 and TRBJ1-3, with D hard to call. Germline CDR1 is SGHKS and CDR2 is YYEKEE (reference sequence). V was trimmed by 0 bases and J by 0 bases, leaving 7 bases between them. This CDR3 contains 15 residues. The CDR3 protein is CASSLAVGSGNTIYF. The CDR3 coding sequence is TGTGCCAGCAGCTTGGCCGTAGGCTCTGGAAACACCATATATTTT. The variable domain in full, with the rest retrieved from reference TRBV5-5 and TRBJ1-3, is DAGVTQSPTHLIKTRGQQVTLRCSPISGHKSVSWYQQVLGQGPQFIFQYYEKEERGRGNFPDRFSARQFPNYSSELNVNALLLGDSALYLCASSLAVGSGNTIYFGEGSWLTVV.

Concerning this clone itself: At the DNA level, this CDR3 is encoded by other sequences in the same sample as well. CDR3 DNA sequence: TGTGCCAGCAGTAGGGGAGCCTCCTACGAGCAGTACTTC. It translates to CASSRGASYEQYF. The chain couples TRBV6-1 to TRBJ2-7, with D possibly being TRBD1 or TRBD2 (5 bases each). Germline assignment: CDR1 MNHNS and CDR2 SASEGT. The V and J ends lost 5 bases and 0 bases respectively, with 8 bases between them. The CDR3 loop spans 13 amino acids.

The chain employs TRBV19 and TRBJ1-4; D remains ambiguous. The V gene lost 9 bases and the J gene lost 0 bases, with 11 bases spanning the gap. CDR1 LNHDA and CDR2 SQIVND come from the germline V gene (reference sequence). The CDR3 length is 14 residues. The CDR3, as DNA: TGTGCCAGCCAGAGTTTTGCAACTAATGAAAAACTGTTTTTT. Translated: CASQSFATNEKLFF. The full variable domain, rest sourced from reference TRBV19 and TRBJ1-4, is DGGITQSPKYLFRKEGQNVTLSCEQNLNHDAMYWYRQDPGQGLRLIYYSQIVNDFQKGDIAEGYSVSREKKESFPLTVTSAQKNPTAFYLCASQSFATNEKLFFGSGTQLSVL.

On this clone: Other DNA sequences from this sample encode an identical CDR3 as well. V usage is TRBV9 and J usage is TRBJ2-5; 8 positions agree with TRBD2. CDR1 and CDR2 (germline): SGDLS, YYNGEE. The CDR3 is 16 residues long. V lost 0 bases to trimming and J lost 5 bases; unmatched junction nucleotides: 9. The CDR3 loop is CASSVGGSGIMETQYF. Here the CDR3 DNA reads TGTGCCAGCAGCGTAGGCGGTAGCGGGATAATGGAGACCCAGTACTTC.

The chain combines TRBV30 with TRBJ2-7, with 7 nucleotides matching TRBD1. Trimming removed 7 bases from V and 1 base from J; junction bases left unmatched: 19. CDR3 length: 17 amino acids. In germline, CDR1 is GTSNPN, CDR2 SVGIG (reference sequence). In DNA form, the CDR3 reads TGTGCCTTCCAGACAGGGAAGTTCATATTAACGTCCTACGAGCAGTACTTC. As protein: CAFQTGKFILTSYEQYF. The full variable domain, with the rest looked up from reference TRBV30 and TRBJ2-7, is SQTIHQWPATLVQPVGSPLSLECTVEGTSNPNLYWYRQAAGRGLQLLFYSVGIGQISSEVPQNLSASRPQDRQFILSSKKLLLSDSGFYLCAFQTGKFILTSYEQYFGPGTRLTVT.

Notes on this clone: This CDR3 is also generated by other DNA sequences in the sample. This CDR3 reads CASSLGAYEQYF. CDR3 nucleotides: TGTGCCAGCAGCTTAGGTGCTTACGAGCAGTACTTC. The rearrangement joins TRBV5-4 to TRBJ2-7; D is unresolved. Germline CDR1 reads SGHNT; CDR2 reads YYREEE (reference sequence). V dropped 2 bases and J dropped 4 bases, with 7 bases sitting between them. The CDR3 sequence is 12 residues long.

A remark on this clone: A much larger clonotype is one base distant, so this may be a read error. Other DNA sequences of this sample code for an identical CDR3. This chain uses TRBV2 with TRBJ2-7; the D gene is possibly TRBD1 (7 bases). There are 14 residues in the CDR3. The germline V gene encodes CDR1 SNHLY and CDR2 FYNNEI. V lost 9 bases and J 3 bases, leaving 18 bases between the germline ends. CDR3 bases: TGTGCCAGTAAGGGGGGACAGACCCTCTACGAGCAGTACTTC. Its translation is CASKGGQTLYEQYF.

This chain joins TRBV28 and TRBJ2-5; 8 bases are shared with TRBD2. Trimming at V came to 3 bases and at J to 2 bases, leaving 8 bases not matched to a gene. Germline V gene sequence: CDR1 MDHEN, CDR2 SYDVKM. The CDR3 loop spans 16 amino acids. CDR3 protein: CASSFLAGGPQETQYF. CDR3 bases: TGTGCCAGCAGTTTTTTGGCGGGGGGCCCACAAGAGACCCAGTACTTC.

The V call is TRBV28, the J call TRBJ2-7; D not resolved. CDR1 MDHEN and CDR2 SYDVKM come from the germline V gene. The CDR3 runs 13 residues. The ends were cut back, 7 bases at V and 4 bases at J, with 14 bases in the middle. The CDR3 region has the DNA TGTGCCAGCAATACAGTACGTGGGTACGAGCAGTACTTC. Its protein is CASNTVRGYEQYF.

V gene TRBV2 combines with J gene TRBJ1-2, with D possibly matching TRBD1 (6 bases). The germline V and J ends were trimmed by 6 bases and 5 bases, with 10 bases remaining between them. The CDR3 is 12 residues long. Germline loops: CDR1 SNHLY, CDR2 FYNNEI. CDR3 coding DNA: TGTGCCAGCAGCGGACAGAGATATGGCTACACCTTC. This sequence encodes CASSGQRYGYTF.

Here the CDR3 reads CASSQEELAGYNEQFF. CDR3 nucleotide sequence: TGCGCCAGCAGCCAGGAAGAGCTAGCGGGATACAATGAGCAGTTCTTC. The rearrangement links TRBV4-3 to TRBJ2-1, with TRBD2 matching over 9 bases. The trim removed 3 bases at V and 4 bases at J, leaving 7 bases unmatched. The length of the CDR3 is 16 residues. From germline, CDR1 is LGHNA and CDR2 YSLEER.